What follows are 27 T cell receptor beta chains derived from one specimen sequenced in a study of tumor and adjacent non-tumor tissue in lung cancer. The template was RNA from unsorted bulk tissue. Three rounds of nested PCR, following a modified ARM-PCR protocol, produced the TCRbeta library. MiXCR was run by TCRdb on the multiplex PCR reads, yielding one entry per CDR3 protein. This sample yields 69,000 or so distinct CDR3 sequences, of which roughly 73% are seen a single time; 28% belongs to the top ten. Material for sequencing was lung tumor tissue. The origin of the receptors is a man in his 60s with non-small cell lung cancer.

This clonotype has ten or more counts. The V and J genes are TRBV12-3 or TRBV12-4 and TRBJ2-5; D unresolved. Trimming left V 8 bases short and J 0 bases short, with 13 bases between. This CDR3 contains 14 residues. The CDR3 coding sequence is TGTGCCAGCTCCCCGTATGGGGACCAAGAGACCCAGTACTTC. Translating gives CASSPYGDQETQYF.

Of note for this clonotype: Germline is not matched at one junction end, which may reflect a read error. The chain employs TRBV20-1 and TRBJ2-1; D possibly corresponds to TRBD2 (8 bases). The CDR3 runs 16 residues. CDR1 DFQATT and CDR2 SNEGSKA come from the germline V gene (reference sequence). DNA for the CDR3: TGCAGTGCTAGAGGACAGGGACTAGAACGAGGGAATGAGCGGTTCTTC. It yields the protein CSARGQGLERGNERFF.

To note about this clonotype: At one boundary the junction diverges from the germline segment, which might be a read error. V is TRBV20-1 and J is TRBJ2-5, with D perhaps matching TRBD2 (5 bases). The CDR3 runs to 16 residues. Germline CDR1 DFQATT, CDR2 SNEGSKA (reference sequence). The CDR3 region is CSARGFHQTQQETQYF. CDR3 bases: TGCAGTGCCAGAGGGTTCCACCAGACGCAGCAAGAGACCCAGTACTTC.

Comment on this clonotype: The germline gene is not matched at one end of the junction; a read error may be the cause. The rearrangement joins TRBV5-5 to TRBJ2-7; the D is unclear. Germline-derived CDR1 and CDR2 are SGHKS and YYEKEE (reference sequence). CDR3 size: 13 residues. The CDR3 here is CASGLTQGYEQYF. The CDR3 nucleotides are TGTGCCAGCGGCTTGACCCAAGGATACGAGCAGTACTTC.

On this clonotype itself: At one end the junction does not follow the germline gene, possibly because of a read error. This sequence joins TRBV10-3 and TRBJ2-6; D is possibly TRBD1 (6 bases). The CDR3 length is 19 residues. The V gene's germline CDR1 is ENHRY and CDR2 SYGVKD. CDR3 DNA sequence: TGTGCCATCAGTGCCTACCAGGGCCAAAACCCTTCAGGGGCCAACGTACTGACTTTC. Translation: CAISAYQGQNPSGANVLTF.

Notes on this clonotype: The junction does not match germline at one end; this may be a read error. J is TRBJ1-5 and V is TRBV6-6; D is ambiguous. CDR3 length: 13 amino acids. Germline V lookup: CDR1 MNHNY, CDR2 SVGAGI (reference sequence). The CDR3 DNA is TGTGCCAGCAGTTTCGATAGGGATCAGCCCCAACATTTT. Amino acid sequence: CASSFDRDQPQHF.

With regard to this clonotype: One end of the junction varies from germline; a read error may be responsible. The rearrangement uses TRBV13 and TRBJ2-5, with D possibly TRBD1 on 5 matching bases. This CDR3 region has 14 residues. Germline V gives CDR1 PRHDT, CDR2 FYEKMQ (reference sequence). The CDR3 reads CASSLGAQEETQYF. CDR3 nucleotide sequence: TGTGCCAGCAGCTTAGGGGCACAGGAAGAGACACAGTACTTC. The full variable domain, its missing parts supplied by reference TRBV13 and TRBJ2-5, is AAGVIQSPRHLIKEKRETATLKCYPIPRHDTVYWYQQGPGQDPQFLISFYEKMQSDKGSIPDRFSAQQFSDYHSELNMSSLELGDSALYFCASSLGAQEETQYFGPGTRLLVL.

In the case of this clonotype: A read error may produce the germline difference seen at one junction end. The chain recombines TRBV20-1 with TRBJ2-2; a possible D gene is TRBD1 (6 bases). This CDR3 spans 15 amino acids. Germline loops: CDR1 DFQATT, CDR2 SNEGSKA (reference sequence). The CDR3 region is CSARRGTTNTGELFF. The CDR3, as DNA: TGCAGTGCTCGAAGAGGGACAACAAACACTGGGGAGCTATTTTTT.

In regard to this clonotype: A much larger clone lies one base from this, so it may be a read error. The chain links TRBV5-1 to TRBJ2-7; D remains ambiguous. Germline V lookup: CDR1 SGHRS, CDR2 YFSETQ. The CDR3 sequence is 15 residues long. The CDR3 DNA reads as TGCGCCATCAGCTTAACGGGCCAGAGCACCTACGAGCAGTACTTC. The encoded protein is CAISLTGQSTYEQYF. Full variable domain (remainder filled in from reference TRBV5-1 and TRBJ2-7): KAGVTQTPRYLIKTRGQQVTLSCSPISGHRSVSWYQQTPGQGLQFLFEYFSETQRNKGNFPGRFSGRQFSNSRSEMNVSTLELGDSALYLCAISLTGQSTYEQYFGPGTRLTVT.

The chain joins TRBV29-1 to TRBJ1-1; D call uncertain. The germline CDR1 and CDR2 sequences are SQVTM and ANQGSEA. This CDR3 has 12 residues. V lost 2 bases, J lost 12 bases, and 16 bases lay in between. CDR3 nucleotides: TGCAGCGTTGAACTCGGCCCGGCTGGGACTTTCTTT. Protein sequence: CSVELGPAGTFF.

On this clonotype: Mismatch with germline at one junction end may stem from a read error. This sequence joins TRBV20-1 and TRBJ2-6, with 7 bases lining up with TRBD2. Germline V CDR1 and CDR2: DFQATT, SNEGSKA (reference sequence). This CDR3 region has 17 residues. This CDR3 is CSARVQRGRSGAKVLTF. The CDR3 bases are TGCAGTGCTAGAGTTCAGCGGGGTCGCTCTGGGGCCAAGGTCCTGACTTTC.

Notes on this clonotype: At one of its ends the junction is not consistent with the germline gene, which may arise from a read error. This rearrangement joins TRBV20-1 to TRBJ2-3; unclear D gene. The germline CDR1 and CDR2 sequences are DFQATT and SNEGSKA (reference sequence). The CDR3 runs 15 residues. The DNA for the CDR3 is TGCAGTGCTAGAGAACAACAGAGAATAACAGATAAGCAGTATTTT. It translates to CSAREQQRITDKQYF.

Note on this clonotype: The CDR3 carries no conserved terminal phenylalanine or tryptophan, so it likely arises from a read error. This chain joins TRBV6-1 and TRBJ1-6; D might be TRBD1 (6 bases). The CDR3 extends over 14 amino acids. CDR1 and CDR2 (germline): MNHNS, SASEGT. V dropped 7 bases and J dropped 7 bases, with 14 bases sitting between them. The CDR3 DNA sequence: TGTGCCAGCAATACAGGGTGTTACAATTCACCCCTCCACATT. This codes for CASNTGCYNSPLHI.

V usage is TRBV11-3 and J usage is TRBJ2-5, with D possibly matching TRBD1 (6 bases). The V and J ends lost 2 bases and 1 base respectively, with 11 bases between them. CDR1 and CDR2 from the germline V gene are SGHNT and YENEEA. This CDR3 has 15 amino acids. The chain's CDR3 is CASSLTPDSQETQYF. The CDR3 nucleotides read TGTGCCAGCAGCTTAACCCCGGACAGCCAAGAGACCCAGTACTTC. Filled out from reference TRBV11-3 and TRBJ2-5, the complete variable domain reads EAGVVQSPRYKIIEKKQPVAFWCNPISGHNTLYWYLQNLGQGPELLIRYENEEAVDDSQLPKDRFSAERLKGVDSTLKIQPAELGDSAVYLCASSLTPDSQETQYFGPGTRLLVL.

The J gene is TRBJ2-6, the V gene TRBV5-1; either TRBD1 or TRBD2 may supply D (6 bases each). The CDR3 is 16 residues long. In germline, CDR1 is SGHRS, CDR2 YFSETQ. The CDR3 protein is CTSSLPQGRGANVLTF. The CDR3 DNA reads TGCACTAGCAGCTTACCACAGGGACGGGGGGCCAACGTCCTGACTTTC.

This clonotype was recorded many times. The CDR3 DNA follows: TGTGCCAGCAATCGGAGGGAGACCCAGTACTTC. It translates to CASNRRETQYF. V and J are TRBV2 and TRBJ2-5, with D possibly TRBD2 on 5 matching bases. The CDR3 is 11 residues long. Trimming took 7 bases from V and 5 from J, leaving 8 bases between them. Per the germline V gene, CDR1 is SNHLY and CDR2 is FYNNEI. Variable domain in full (rest from reference TRBV2 and TRBJ2-5): EPEVTQTPSHQVTQMGQEVILRCVPISNHLYFYWYRQILGQKVEFLVSFYNNEISEKSEIFDDQFSVERPDGSNFTLKIRSTKLEDSAMYFCASNRRETQYFGPGTRLLVL.

The CDR3 nucleotides read TGTGCCAGCAGTTTTCCTCAGCGGTACAACAATGAGCAGTTCTTC. It specifies CASSFPQRYNNEQFF. The chain joins TRBV12-3 or TRBV12-4 to TRBJ2-1, with D possibly TRBD2 on 5 matching bases. V was clipped by 3 bases and J by 5 bases, with 14 bases between them. The CDR3 extends over 15 amino acids.

For this clonotype: The CDR3 carries no conserved terminal phenylalanine or tryptophan, so it likely arises from a read error. The DNA is left out, because the CDR3 cannot be placed on it with certainty; the CDR3 is given as TCRdb lists it. This chain links TRBV20-1 with TRBJ2-1. CDR1 is DFQATT, CDR2 SNEGSKA, per germline (reference sequence). The CDR3 spans 15 residues, counting both ends. The chain's CDR3 is CNARDPQTGLIEQFL.

This clonotype was detected only a few times. This chain joins TRBV20-1 and TRBJ1-5, with TRBD1 identical over 7 bases. This CDR3 comprises 14 residues. Germline V gene data show CDR1 as DFQATT and CDR2 as SNEGSKA (reference sequence). Unmatched junction bases numbered 7, after V lost 3 bases and J lost 5 bases. The CDR3 nucleotides are TGCAGTGCTAGTGGTCTAACAGGGGATCAGCCCCAGCATTTT. Its protein product is CSASGLTGDQPQHF.

Points on this clonotype: The junction differs from germline at one of its ends, possibly a read error. This chain uses TRBV5-5 with TRBJ1-5; D possibly corresponds to TRBD1 (5 bases). There are 16 residues in the CDR3. Germline values: CDR1 SGHKS, CDR2 YYEKEE (reference sequence). Written as DNA, the CDR3 is TGTGCCATCAGCTTGGTGGGAGGGGACAGCAATCAGCCCCAGCATTTT. It translates to CAISLVGGDSNQPQHF.

Comment on this clonotype: The junction does not match germline at one end; this may be a read error. The J gene is TRBJ2-5, the V gene TRBV11-1; TRBD2 matches 7 bases. The CDR3 spans 17 residues. Germline V gene data show CDR1 as SGHAT and CDR2 as FQDESV (reference sequence). CDR3 sequence reads: CVSSLPRTRPSRETQYF. The CDR3 DNA is TGTGTCAGCAGCCTCCCGAGGACTAGGCCAAGCCGAGAGACCCAGTACTTC.

A word on this clonotype: A much bigger clone sits one base away, suggesting this may be a read error. The J gene is TRBJ1-6, the V gene TRBV12-3 or TRBV12-4; D is unresolved. The CDR3 consists of 14 residues. CDR3 nucleotide sequence: TGTGCCAGCACCCGCGGACCAAGGAATTTACCCCTCCACTTT. This encodes CASTRGPRNLPLHF.

Remarks on this clonotype: A junction end diverges from the germline sequence, so it may reflect a read error. The V gene is TRBV20-1, the J gene TRBJ2-7; D possibly corresponds to TRBD2 (6 bases). Germline CDR1 reads DFQATT; CDR2 reads SNEGSKA (reference sequence). This CDR3 contains 13 residues. The CDR3 loop reads CSGLAEYSYEQYF. As DNA, the CDR3 is TGCAGTGGCTTAGCGGAGTATTCTTACGAACAGTACTTC.

About this clonotype: This sequence may be a read error, since a much larger clone differs from it by one base. The chain links TRBV5-1 to TRBJ2-1; D is perhaps TRBD1 (7 bases). V was clipped by 0 bases and J by 10 bases, with 17 bases between them. The CDR3 runs 15 residues. The germline CDR1 and CDR2 sequences are SGHRS and YFSETQ. This chain's CDR3 is CASSLGGQRAGEQFF. DNA of the CDR3: TGCGCCAGCAGCTTGGGGGGACAGAGGGCGGGAGAGCAGTTCTTC.

About this clonotype: No conserved phenylalanine or tryptophan is present at the end of the CDR3, so a read error is the likely explanation. This chain uses TRBV29-1 with TRBJ2-4; no definite D call. Germline assignment: CDR1 SQVTM and CDR2 ANQGSEA. The CDR3 is made up of 14 amino acids. This CDR3 is CSASVGQAKNIQYL. The CDR3 coding sequence is TGCAGTGCCTCGGTAGGGCAAGCCAAAAACATTCAGTACTTA.

This chain uses TRBV6-1 with TRBJ2-1; tentatively, D is TRBD1 (5 bases). With 6 bases removed from V and 10 bases from J, the gap between germline ends came to 13 bases. The CDR3 loop spans 12 amino acids. CDR1 is MNHNS, CDR2 SASEGT, per germline. The CDR3 sequence: CASSSIGAEQFF. The CDR3 region has the DNA TGTGCCAGCAGCTCTATAGGGGCCGAGCAGTTCTTC.

As for this clonotype: Germline is not matched at one junction end, which may reflect a read error. The rearrangement uses TRBV20-1 and TRBJ1-1; no definite D call. The length of the CDR3 is 14 residues. Germline values: CDR1 DFQATT, CDR2 SNEGSKA (reference sequence). The CDR3 protein is CSTRGGQGRTEAFF. In DNA form, the CDR3 reads TGCAGTACTAGAGGCGGGCAAGGTAGAACTGAAGCTTTCTTC.